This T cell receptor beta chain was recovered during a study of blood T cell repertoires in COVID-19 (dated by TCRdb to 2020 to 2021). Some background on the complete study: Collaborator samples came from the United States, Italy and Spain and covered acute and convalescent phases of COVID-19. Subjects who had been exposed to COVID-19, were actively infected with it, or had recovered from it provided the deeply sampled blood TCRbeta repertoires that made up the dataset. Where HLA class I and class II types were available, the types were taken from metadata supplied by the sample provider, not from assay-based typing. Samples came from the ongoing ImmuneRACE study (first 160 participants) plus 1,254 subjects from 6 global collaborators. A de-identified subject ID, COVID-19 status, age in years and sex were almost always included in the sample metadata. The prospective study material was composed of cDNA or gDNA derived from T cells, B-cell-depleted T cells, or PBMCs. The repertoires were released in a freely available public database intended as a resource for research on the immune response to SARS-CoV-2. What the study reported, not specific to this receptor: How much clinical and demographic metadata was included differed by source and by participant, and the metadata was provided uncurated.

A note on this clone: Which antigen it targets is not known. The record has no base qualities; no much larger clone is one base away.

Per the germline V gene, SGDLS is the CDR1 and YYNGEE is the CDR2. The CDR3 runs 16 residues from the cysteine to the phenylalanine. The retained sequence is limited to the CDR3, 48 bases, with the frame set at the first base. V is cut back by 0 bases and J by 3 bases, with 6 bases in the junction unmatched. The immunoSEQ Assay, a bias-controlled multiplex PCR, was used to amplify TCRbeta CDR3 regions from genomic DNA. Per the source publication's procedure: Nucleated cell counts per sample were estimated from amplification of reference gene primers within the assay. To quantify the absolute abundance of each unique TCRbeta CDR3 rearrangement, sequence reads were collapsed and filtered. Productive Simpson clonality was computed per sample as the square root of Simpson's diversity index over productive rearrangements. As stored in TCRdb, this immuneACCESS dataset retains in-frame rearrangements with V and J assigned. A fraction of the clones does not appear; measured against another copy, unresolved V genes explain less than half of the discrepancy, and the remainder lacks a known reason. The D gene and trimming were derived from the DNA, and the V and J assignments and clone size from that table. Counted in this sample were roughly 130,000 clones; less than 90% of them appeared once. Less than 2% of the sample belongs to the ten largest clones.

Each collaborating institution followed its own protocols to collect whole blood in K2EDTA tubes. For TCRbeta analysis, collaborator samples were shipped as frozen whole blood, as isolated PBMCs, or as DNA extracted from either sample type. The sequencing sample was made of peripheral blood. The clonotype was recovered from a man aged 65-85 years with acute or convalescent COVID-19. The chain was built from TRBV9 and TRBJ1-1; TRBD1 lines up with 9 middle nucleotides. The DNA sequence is TGTGCCAGCAGCGTAGCTCCCCGGGACAGGGACACTGAAGCTTTCTTT. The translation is CASSVAPRDRDTEAFF.